These T cell receptor beta chains were read from a single sample in a study of shared clonotypes between healthy human individuals. Assay: immunoSEQ multiplex PCR; the TCRdb copy retains only in-frame clones and omits some. The sample consists of millions of clones, approximately 93% of them appearing once. Sequenced material: naive CD4+ T cells from PBMCs. The source of these receptors is a man younger than 35 in good health. Some clones in this sample may be carry-over from other donors' samples. The CDR3 runs from the conserved cysteine through the conserved F or W. Each record gives: V gene, J gene, D gene, clone size, CDR3 DNA, CDR3 protein. D genes are given only for firm matches. The listing skips clone size in some rows; elsewhere it reads once, few, many or a size class.

TRBV28	TRBJ2-1	TRBD2	once	TGTGCCAGCAGACTGGGACTAGCGGGAGCGGCGGAGCAGTTCTTC	CASRLGLAGAAEQFF
TRBV7-2	TRBJ1-5	TRBD1	NA	TGTGCCAGCAGCTCACAGGGGGGGGATCAGCCCCAGCATTTT	CASSSQGGDQPQHF
TRBV2	TRBJ1-5	NA	NA	TGTGCCAGCAGCCCTTGGGGAGGTTCTCAGCCCCAGCATTTT	CASSPWGGSQPQHF
TRBV6-1	TRBJ2-7	NA	NA	TGTGCCAGCAGTCTCGTCCCGGGACAAACCTACGAGCAGTACTTC	CASSLVPGQTYEQYF
TRBV15	TRBJ1-5	NA	once	TGTGCCACCAGCAGAGATCTTGACCCACGGCCCCAGCATTTT	CATSRDLDPRPQHF
TRBV5-6	TRBJ2-1	TRBD1	NA	TGTGCCAGCAGAGCCGGGACAGGGGGTCTTGAGCAGTTCTTC	CASRAGTGGLEQFF
TRBV7-8	TRBJ2-5	TRBD2	NA	TGTGCCAGCAGCGCAAAGGGACTAGCGGCGGGGGAGACCCAGTACTTC	CASSAKGLAAGETQYF
TRBV10-3	TRBJ2-7	NA	NA	TGTGCCATCAGTGAGTCTGGGGGTTCGGGCGAGCAGTACTTC	CAISESGGSGEQYF
TRBV6-5	TRBJ2-5	TRBD2	NA	TGTGCCAGCAGTTACGGACTAGCGGGAGCCCAAGAGACCCAGTACTTC	CASSYGLAGAQETQYF
TRBV6-6	TRBJ1-1	NA	NA	TGTGCCAGCAGTTACTCGATAGGAGGGGTCAGCGAAGCTTTCTTT	CASSYSIGGVSEAFF
TRBV9	TRBJ2-2	NA	NA	TGTGCCAGCAGGGGTTCTCGCGGGGCGAACACCGGGGAGCTGTTTTTT	CASRGSRGANTGELFF
TRBV7-9	TRBJ2-2	NA	NA	TGTGCCAGCAGCTTAGCCGATTTCGGGGAGCTGTTTTTT	CASSLADFGELFF
TRBV14	TRBJ1-1	NA	NA	TGTGCCAGCAGCCAAGATGTGGGACGGGGTGCTTTCTTT	CASSQDVGRGAFF
TRBV6-6	TRBJ1-1	TRBD1	NA	TGTGCCAGCAGTCTCCGACAGGGGGGGAACACTGAAGCTTTCTTT	CASSLRQGGNTEAFF
TRBV4-3	TRBJ2-1	NA	NA	TGCGCCAGCAGCCATCTTATCGGGGGAGGCCCCTACAATGAGCAGTTCTTC	CASSHLIGGGPYNEQFF
TRBV7-2	TRBJ1-2	NA	NA	TGTGCCAGCAGCTTAGCAGGGACCTACTATGGCTACACCTTC	CASSLAGTYYGYTF
TRBV28	TRBJ1-2	NA	once	TGTGCCAGCAGTTCGGCGGGCAGCCTAAGGAACTATGGCTACACCTTC	CASSSAGSLRNYGYTF
TRBV5-1	TRBJ1-3	NA	NA	TGCGCCAGCAGCTTGGACAGAAGAAACACCATATATTTT	CASSLDRRNTIYF
TRBV5-1	TRBJ2-7	NA	NA	TGCGCCAGCAGCTTGGTTTCATCAACCTACGAGCAGTACTTC	CASSLVSSTYEQYF
TRBV6-5	TRBJ1-6	NA	NA	TGTGCCAGCAGAAGCTCCTATAATTCACCCCTCCACTTT	CASRSSYNSPLHF
TRBV7-2	TRBJ2-2	NA	NA	TGTGCCAGCAGCAGTAGCGGAAACCCCAGCACCGGGGAGCTGTTTTTT	CASSSSGNPSTGELFF
TRBV2	TRBJ1-4	NA	once	TGTGCCAGCAGTTCGGTTGAAAAACTGTTTTTT	CASSSVEKLFF
TRBV19	TRBJ2-7	TRBD2	once	TGTGCCAGTAGTTCCCTAGCGGGACGAGGCTACGAGCAGTACTTC	CASSSLAGRGYEQYF
TRBV20-1	TRBJ2-7	TRBD2	NA	TGCAGTGCTAGTGGGGGGACTAGCGGCTTC	CSASGGTSGF
TRBV2	TRBJ2-7	NA	NA	TGTGCCGGCGCGGGGGACAACTACGAGCAGTACTTC	CAGAGDNYEQYF
TRBV28	TRBJ1-1	NA	NA	TGTGCCAGCAGCCTCCGGCGGACGAACACTGAAGCTTTCTTT	CASSLRRTNTEAFF
TRBV5-4	TRBJ1-2	NA	NA	TGTGCCAGCAGCTCGACCTTCGGACAGCCGGTCTATGGCTACACCTTC	CASSSTFGQPVYGYTF
TRBV7-3	TRBJ2-2	TRBD2	once	TGTGCCAGCAGCTCCGGGACTAGCGGAGGGGGCCTGTTTTTT	CASSSGTSGGGLFF
TRBV7-6	TRBJ1-2	TRBD1	NA	TGTGCCAGCAGCTCCGGCCTGTATCGGACAGGGTGGTATGGCTACACCTTC	CASSSGLYRTGWYGYTF
TRBV7-2	TRBJ2-3	NA	NA	TGTGCCAGCAGCTTGAACACCCGGAGCCTCACAGATACGCAGTATTTT	CASSLNTRSLTDTQYF
TRBV18	TRBJ2-5	TRBD2	NA	TGTGCCAGCTCACCGAGCGGGGACCAAGAGACCCAGTACTTC	CASSPSGDQETQYF
TRBV2	TRBJ2-7	TRBD1	NA	TGTGCCAGCACCCTTTGGGACAGATCCTACGAGCAGTACTTC	CASTLWDRSYEQYF
TRBV5-8	TRBJ2-7	NA	NA	TGTGCCAGCAGCATATTGACAGGGGACTATTACTACGAGCAGTACTTC	CASSILTGDYYYEQYF
TRBV6-5	TRBJ1-5	NA	NA	TGTGCCAGCAGTTACGGACGGGGTTATAGCAATCAGCCCCAGCATTTT	CASSYGRGYSNQPQHF
TRBV27	TRBJ1-2	TRBD1	NA	TGTGCCAGCAGTACGAACAGGGGGCGCGGTGGCTACACCTTC	CASSTNRGRGGYTF
TRBV7-9	TRBJ2-7	TRBD1	once	TGTGCCAGCAGCTTATGGGACAGGGGCCACGAGCAGTACTTC	CASSLWDRGHEQYF
TRBV6-9	TRBJ2-4	NA	NA	TGTGCCAACACCGCCCGACTCGACATTCAGTACTTC	CANTARLDIQYF
TRBV10-1	TRBJ2-3	NA	NA	TGCGCCAGCAGTGAGAAGGTTAGCACAGATACGCAGTATTTT	CASSEKVSTDTQYF
TRBV7-9	TRBJ2-6	NA	NA	TGTGCCAGCAGCTCGGACACTGGGGCCAACGTCCTGACTTTC	CASSSDTGANVLTF
TRBV28	TRBJ1-2	TRBD1	NA	TGTGCCAGCACCACTCCGGGACAGGGGGAGGGAGGCTACACCTTC	CASTTPGQGEGGYTF
TRBV7-6	TRBJ2-3	NA	NA	TGTGCCAGCAGCTTCGGCGGGGCCACAGATACGCAGTATTTT	CASSFGGATDTQYF
TRBV11-2	TRBJ2-7	TRBD2	few	TGTGCCAGCAGTACCGGGGGGGCCCCGACGCTCTACGAGCAGTACTTC	CASSTGGAPTLYEQYF
TRBV7-2	TRBJ2-1	TRBD2	NA	TGTGCCAGCAGCTCGGGACTAGCGGGAACGGGGCACAATGAGCAGTTCTTC	CASSSGLAGTGHNEQFF
TRBV5-1	TRBJ2-4	NA	few	TGCGCCAGCAGCTCTCGGACCGGGGTGGACATTCAGTACTTC	CASSSRTGVDIQYF
TRBV10-1	TRBJ2-1	TRBD2	NA	TGCGCCAGCAGTGAGTCCAGCGGGAACTCCTACAATGAGCAGTTCTTC	CASSESSGNSYNEQFF
TRBV5-1	TRBJ2-1	NA	NA	TGCGCCAGCAGCTACGTATTTCGGTCGGAGCAGTTCTTC	CASSYVFRSEQFF
TRBV11-3	TRBJ2-4	NA	once	TGTGCCAGCAACTTAGGTTTCAGGGGGGGAGCCAAAAACATTCAGTACTTC	CASNLGFRGGAKNIQYF
TRBV10-3	TRBJ2-3	NA	NA	TGTGCCATCCGGGCGGCGGGGCCAGATACGCAGTATTTT	CAIRAAGPDTQYF
TRBV19	TRBJ1-1	NA	NA	TGTGCCAGTAGTATTAGTTTCGACCAGAGGACCCCTGAAGCTTTCTTT	CASSISFDQRTPEAFF
TRBV7-6	TRBJ2-7	NA	NA	TGTGCCAGCAGCTTAGGGGTAGGGTGGGCCTACGAGCAGTACTTC	CASSLGVGWAYEQYF
TRBV11-2	TRBJ1-1	TRBD1	NA	TGTGCCAGCAGCTACCGTTCAGGGGGGACCTGGAACACTGAAGCTTTCTTT	CASSYRSGGTWNTEAFF
TRBV7-9	TRBJ2-1	NA	once	TGTGCCAGCAGCTTTAGTCACAATGAGCAGTTCTTC	CASSFSHNEQFF
TRBV4-1	TRBJ2-7	TRBD2	NA	TGCGCCAGCAGCCGGGGCGGGAGTTGGTACGAGCAGTACTTC	CASSRGGSWYEQYF